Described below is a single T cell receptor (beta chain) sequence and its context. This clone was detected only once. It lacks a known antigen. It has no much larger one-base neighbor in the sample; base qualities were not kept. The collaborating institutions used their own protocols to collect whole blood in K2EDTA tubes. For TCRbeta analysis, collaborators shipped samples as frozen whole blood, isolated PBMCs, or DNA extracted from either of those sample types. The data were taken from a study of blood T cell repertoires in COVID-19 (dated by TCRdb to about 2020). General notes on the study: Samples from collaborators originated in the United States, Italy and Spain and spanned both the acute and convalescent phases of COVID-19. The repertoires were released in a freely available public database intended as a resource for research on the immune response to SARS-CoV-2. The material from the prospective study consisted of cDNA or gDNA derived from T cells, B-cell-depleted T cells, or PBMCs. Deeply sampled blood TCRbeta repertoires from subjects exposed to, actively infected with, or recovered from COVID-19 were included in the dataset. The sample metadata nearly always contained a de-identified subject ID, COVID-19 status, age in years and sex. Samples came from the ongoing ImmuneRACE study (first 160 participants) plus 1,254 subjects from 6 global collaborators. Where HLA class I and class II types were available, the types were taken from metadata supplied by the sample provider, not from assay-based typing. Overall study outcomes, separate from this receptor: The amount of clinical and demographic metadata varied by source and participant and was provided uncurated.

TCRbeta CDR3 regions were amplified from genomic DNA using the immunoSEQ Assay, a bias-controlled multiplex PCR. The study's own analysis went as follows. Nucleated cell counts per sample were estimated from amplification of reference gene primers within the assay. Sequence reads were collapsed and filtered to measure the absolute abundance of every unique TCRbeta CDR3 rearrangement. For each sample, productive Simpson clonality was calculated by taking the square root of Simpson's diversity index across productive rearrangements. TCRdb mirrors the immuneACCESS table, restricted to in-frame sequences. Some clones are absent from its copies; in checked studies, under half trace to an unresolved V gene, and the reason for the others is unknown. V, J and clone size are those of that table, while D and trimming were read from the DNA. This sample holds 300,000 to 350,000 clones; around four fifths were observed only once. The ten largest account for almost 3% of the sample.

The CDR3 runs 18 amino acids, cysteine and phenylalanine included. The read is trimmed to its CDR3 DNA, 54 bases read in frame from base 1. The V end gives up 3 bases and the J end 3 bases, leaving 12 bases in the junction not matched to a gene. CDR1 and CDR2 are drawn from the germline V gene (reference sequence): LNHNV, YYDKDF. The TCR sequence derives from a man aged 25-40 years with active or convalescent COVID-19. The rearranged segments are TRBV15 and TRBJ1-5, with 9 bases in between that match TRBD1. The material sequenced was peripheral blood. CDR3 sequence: CATSSLKSGDRDNQPQHF. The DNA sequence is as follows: TGTGCCACCAGCAGCCTCAAAAGTGGGGACAGGGACAATCAGCCCCAGCATTTT.